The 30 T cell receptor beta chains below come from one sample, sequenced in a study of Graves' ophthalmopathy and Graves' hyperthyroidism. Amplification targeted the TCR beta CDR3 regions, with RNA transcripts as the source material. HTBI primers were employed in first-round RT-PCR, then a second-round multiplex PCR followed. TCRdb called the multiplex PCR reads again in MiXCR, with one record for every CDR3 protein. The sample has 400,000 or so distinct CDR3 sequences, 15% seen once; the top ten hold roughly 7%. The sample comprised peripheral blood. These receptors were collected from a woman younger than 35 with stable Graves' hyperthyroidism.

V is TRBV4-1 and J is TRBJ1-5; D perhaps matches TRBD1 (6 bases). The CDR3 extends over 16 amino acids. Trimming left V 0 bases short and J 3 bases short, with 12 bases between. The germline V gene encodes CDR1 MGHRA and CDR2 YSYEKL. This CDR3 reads CASSQEITGFNQPQHF. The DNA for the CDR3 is TGCGCCAGCAGCCAAGAGATTACAGGGTTCAATCAGCCCCAGCATTTT.

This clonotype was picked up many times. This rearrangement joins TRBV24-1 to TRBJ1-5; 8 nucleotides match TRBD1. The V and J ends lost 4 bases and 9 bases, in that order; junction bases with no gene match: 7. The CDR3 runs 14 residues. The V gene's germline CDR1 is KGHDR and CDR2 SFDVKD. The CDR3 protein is CATSESTGVGPQHF. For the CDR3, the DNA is TGTGCCACCAGTGAGTCGACAGGGGTGGGGCCCCAGCATTTT.

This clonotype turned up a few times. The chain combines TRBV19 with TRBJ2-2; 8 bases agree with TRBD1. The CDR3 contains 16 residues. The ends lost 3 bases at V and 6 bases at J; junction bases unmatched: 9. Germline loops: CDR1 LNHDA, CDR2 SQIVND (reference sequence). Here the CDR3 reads CASSITLDRGSGELFF. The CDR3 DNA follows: TGTGCCAGTAGTATCACCCTCGACAGGGGATCCGGGGAGCTGTTTTTT.

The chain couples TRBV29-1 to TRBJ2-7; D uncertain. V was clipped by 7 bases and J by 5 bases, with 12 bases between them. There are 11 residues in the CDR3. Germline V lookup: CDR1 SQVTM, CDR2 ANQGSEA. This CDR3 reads CSAGAFNEQYF. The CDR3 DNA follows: TGCAGCGCTGGAGCTTTCAACGAGCAGTACTTC.

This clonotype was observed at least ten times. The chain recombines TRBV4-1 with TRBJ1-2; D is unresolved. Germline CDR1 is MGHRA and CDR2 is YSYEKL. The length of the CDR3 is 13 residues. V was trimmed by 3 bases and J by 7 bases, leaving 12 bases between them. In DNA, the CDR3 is TGCGCCAGCAGCCAGAACAGCCCCCCTGGCTACACCTTC. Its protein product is CASSQNSPPGYTF.

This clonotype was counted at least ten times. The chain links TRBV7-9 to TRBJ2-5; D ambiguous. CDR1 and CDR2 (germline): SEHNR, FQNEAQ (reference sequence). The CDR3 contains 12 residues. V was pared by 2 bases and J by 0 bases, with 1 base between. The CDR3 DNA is TGTGCCAGCAGCTTACACCAAGAGACCCAGTACTTC. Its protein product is CASSLHQETQYF.

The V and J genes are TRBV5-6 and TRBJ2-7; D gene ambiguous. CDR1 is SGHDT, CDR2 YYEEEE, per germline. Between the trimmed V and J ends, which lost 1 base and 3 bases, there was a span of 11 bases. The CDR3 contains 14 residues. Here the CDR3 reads CASSLSGYHYEQYF. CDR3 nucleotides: TGTGCCAGCAGCTTGTCAGGTTACCACTACGAGCAGTACTTC.

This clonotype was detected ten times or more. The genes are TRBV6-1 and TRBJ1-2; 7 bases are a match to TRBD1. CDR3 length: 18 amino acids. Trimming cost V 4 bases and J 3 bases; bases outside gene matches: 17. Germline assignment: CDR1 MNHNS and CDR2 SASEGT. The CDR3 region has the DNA TGTGCCAGCAGTGGAGGTCTATTACAGGGGAAGTGGGACTATGGCTACACCTTC. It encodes CASSGGLLQGKWDYGYTF.

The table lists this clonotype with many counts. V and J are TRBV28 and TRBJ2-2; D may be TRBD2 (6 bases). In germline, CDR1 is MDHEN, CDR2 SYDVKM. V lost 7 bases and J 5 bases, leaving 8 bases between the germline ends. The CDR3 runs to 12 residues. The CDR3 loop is CASTGSTGELFF. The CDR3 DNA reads TGTGCCAGCACCGGGAGTACCGGGGAGCTGTTTTTT.

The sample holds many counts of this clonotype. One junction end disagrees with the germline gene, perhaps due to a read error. CDR3: CAGSLMQGMSNQPQHF. Written as DNA, the CDR3 is TGTGCCGGCAGTTTAATGCAGGGTATGAGCAATCAGCCCCAGCATTTT. V gene TRBV12-3 or TRBV12-4 combines with J gene TRBJ1-5, with a tentative D call TRBD1 (5 bases). The CDR3 has 16 amino acids.

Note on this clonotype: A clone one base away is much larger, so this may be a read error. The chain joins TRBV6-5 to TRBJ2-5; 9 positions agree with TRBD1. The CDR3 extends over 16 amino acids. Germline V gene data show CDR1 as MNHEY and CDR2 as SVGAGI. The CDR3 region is CASTYSGQGVGETQYF. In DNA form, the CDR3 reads TGTGCCAGCACTTACTCGGGACAGGGAGTGGGGGAGACCCAGTACTTC.

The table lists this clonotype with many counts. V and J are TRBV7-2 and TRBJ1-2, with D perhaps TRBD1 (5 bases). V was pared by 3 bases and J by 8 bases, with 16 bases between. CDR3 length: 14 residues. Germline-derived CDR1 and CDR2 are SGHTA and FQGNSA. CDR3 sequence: CASSLDTSSGGYTF. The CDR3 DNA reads TGTGCCAGCAGCTTGGACACTTCCTCGGGGGGCTACACCTTC.

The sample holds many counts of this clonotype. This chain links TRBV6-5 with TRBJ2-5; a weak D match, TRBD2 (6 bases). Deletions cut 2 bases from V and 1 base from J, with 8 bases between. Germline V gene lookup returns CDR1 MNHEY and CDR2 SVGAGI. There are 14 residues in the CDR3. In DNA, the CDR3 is TGTGCCAGCAGTTACAACGGGGGCCAAGAGACCCAGTACTTC. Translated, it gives CASSYNGGQETQYF.

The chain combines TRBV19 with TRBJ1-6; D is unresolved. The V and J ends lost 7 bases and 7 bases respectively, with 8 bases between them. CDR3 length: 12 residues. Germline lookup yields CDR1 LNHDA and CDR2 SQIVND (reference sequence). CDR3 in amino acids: CASTPGNSPLHF. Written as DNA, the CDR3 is TGTGCCAGTACCCCGGGGAATTCACCCCTCCACTTT.

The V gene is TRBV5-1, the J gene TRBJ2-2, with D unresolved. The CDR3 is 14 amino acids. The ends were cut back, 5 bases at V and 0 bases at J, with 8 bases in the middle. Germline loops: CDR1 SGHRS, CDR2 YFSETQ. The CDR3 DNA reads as TGCGCCAGCAGGGTATTAGCGAACACCGGGGAGCTGTTTTTT. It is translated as CASRVLANTGELFF. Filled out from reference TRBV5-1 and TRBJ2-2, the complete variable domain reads KAGVTQTPRYLIKTRGQQVTLSCSPISGHRSVSWYQQTPGQGLQFLFEYFSETQRNKGNFPGRFSGRQFSNSRSEMNVSTLELGDSALYLCASRVLANTGELFFGEGSRLTVL.

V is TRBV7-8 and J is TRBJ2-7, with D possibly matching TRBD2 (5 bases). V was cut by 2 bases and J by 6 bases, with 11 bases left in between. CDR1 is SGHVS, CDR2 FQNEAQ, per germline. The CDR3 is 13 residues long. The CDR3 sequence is CASSLSSRAEQYF. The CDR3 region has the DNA TGTGCCAGCAGCTTATCTAGCCGGGCCGAGCAGTACTTC.

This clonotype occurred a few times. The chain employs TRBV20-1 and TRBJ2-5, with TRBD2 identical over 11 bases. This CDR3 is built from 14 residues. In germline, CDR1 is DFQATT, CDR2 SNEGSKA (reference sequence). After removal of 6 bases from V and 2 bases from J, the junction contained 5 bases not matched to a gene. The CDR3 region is CSASGLAEQETQYF. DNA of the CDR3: TGCAGTGCATCGGGACTAGCGGAACAAGAGACCCAGTACTTC.

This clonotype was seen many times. The CDR3 DNA follows: TGTGCCAGCAGCTTGACTAGCTCTGGGGCCAACGTCCTGACTTTC. It specifies CASSLTSSGANVLTF. This chain uses TRBV7-3 with TRBJ2-6, with a tentative D call TRBD2 (6 bases). Germline-derived CDR1 and CDR2 are SGHTA and FQGTGA. V lost 3 bases and J 0 bases, leaving 6 bases between the germline ends. CDR3 length: 15 amino acids.

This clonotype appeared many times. CDR3 region: CASSLGRLAGRETQYF. The CDR3 nucleotides are TGTGCCAGCAGCTTAGGCAGACTAGCGGGGAGGGAGACCCAGTACTTC. The chain couples TRBV11-2 to TRBJ2-5; 11 bases are a match to TRBD2. Germline V gene lookup returns CDR1 SGHAT and CDR2 FQNNGV. V lost 1 base and J lost 5; bases outside the gene matches: 6. CDR3 length: 16 amino acids.

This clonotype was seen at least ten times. The CDR3 DNA follows: TGTGCCAGCAAGGACGAACCCTATGGCTACACCTTC. This encodes CASKDEPYGYTF. The rearrangement joins TRBV12-3 or TRBV12-4 to TRBJ1-2; unclear D gene. The CDR3 extends over 12 amino acids. Trimming stripped 7 bases from V and 4 bases from J, with 10 bases between.

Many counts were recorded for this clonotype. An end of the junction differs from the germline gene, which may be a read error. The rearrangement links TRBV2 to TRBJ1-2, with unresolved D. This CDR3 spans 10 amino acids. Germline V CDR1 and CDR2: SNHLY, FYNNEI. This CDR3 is CASSGRASAF. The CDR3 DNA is TGTGCCAGCAGTGGGAGGGCCTCCGCCTTC.

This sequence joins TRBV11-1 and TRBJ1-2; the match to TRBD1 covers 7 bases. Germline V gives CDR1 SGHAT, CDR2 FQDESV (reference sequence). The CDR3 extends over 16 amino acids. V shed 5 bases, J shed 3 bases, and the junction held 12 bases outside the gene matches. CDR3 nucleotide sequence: TGTGCCAGCAGCCTACCGGGACAGTGGGGGGACTATGGCTACACCTTC. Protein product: CASSLPGQWGDYGYTF.

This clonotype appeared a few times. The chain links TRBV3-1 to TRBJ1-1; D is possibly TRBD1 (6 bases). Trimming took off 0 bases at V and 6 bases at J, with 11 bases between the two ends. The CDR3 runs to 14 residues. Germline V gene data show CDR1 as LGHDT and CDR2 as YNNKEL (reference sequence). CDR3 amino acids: CASSQDPGGPEAFF. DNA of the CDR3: TGTGCCAGCAGCCAAGATCCGGGGGGCCCTGAAGCTTTCTTT.

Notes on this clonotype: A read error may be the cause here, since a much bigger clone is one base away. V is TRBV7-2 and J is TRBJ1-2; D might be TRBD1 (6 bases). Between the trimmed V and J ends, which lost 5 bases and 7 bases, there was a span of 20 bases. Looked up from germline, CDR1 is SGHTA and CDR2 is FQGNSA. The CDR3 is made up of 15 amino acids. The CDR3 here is CASSPPGHGYGGYTF. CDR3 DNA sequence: TGTGCCAGCAGCCCGCCGGGACATGGCTATGGTGGCTACACCTTC.

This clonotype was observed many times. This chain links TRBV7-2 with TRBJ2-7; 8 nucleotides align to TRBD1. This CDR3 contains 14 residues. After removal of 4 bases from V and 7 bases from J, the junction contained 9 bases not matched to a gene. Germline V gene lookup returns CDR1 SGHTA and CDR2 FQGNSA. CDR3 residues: CASSSSTGVWEQYF. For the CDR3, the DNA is TGTGCCAGCAGCTCCTCGACAGGGGTCTGGGAGCAGTACTTC.

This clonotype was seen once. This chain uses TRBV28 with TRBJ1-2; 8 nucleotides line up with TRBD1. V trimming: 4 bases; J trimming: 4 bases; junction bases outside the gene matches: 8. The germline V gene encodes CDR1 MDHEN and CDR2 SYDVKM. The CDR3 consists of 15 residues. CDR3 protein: CASSWDRTGAYGYTF. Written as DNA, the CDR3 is TGTGCCAGCAGTTGGGACAGGACGGGTGCCTATGGCTACACCTTC.

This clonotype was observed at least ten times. CDR3 protein: CASSQGGERVNYGYTF. CDR3 DNA: TGTGCCAGCAGCCAAGGAGGAGAAAGAGTTAACTATGGCTACACCTTC. The chain joins TRBV14 to TRBJ1-2; the D is unclear. Germline-derived CDR1 and CDR2 are SGHDN and FVKESK. The V end lost 1 base, the J end lost 1 base, and 13 bases lay between the germline ends. The CDR3 has 16 amino acids.

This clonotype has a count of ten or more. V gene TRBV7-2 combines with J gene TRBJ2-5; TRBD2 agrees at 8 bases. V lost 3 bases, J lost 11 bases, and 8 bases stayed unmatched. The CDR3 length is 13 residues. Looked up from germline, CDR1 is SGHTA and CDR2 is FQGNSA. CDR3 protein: CASSLIERGPQYF. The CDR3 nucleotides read TGTGCCAGCAGCTTGATCGAGCGGGGGCCTCAGTACTTC.

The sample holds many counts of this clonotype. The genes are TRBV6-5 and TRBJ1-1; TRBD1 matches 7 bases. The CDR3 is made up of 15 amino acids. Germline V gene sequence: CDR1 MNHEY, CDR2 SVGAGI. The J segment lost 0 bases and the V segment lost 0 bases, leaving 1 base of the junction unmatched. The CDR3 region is CASSYSTGMNTEAFF. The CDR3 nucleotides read TGTGCCAGCAGTTACTCGACAGGGATGAACACTGAAGCTTTCTTT.

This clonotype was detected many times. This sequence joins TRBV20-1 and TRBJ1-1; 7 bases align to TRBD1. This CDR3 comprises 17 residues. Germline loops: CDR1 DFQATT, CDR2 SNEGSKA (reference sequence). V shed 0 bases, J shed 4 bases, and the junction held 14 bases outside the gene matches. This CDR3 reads CSARDFRETGRSTEAFF. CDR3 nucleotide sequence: TGCAGTGCTAGAGATTTTAGGGAGACAGGGAGGAGCACTGAAGCTTTCTTT.